What follows describes a single T cell receptor (beta chain). This record belongs to a study of blood T cell repertoires in COVID-19. As for the study in general: Sites across the United States, Italy and Spain contributed samples from acute and convalescent COVID-19. T cells, B-cell-depleted T cells, or PBMCs supplied cDNA or gDNA.

Per the authors' pipeline: Researchers report that nucleated cell counts were estimated from reference gene primer amplification. Assay: immunoSEQ multiplex PCR; the TCRdb copy retains only in-frame clones and omits some. The V and J calls and clone size are taken from that table; D and trimming were inferred from the DNA. This sample has 90,000 to 150,000 clones, with roughly 87% found just once. Germline trimming cut 0 bases from V and 4 bases from J; bases unmatched to any gene: 5. Germline assignment: CDR1 SGDLS and CDR2 YYNGEE. The CDR3 length is 15 residues. Source material: peripheral blood. V gene TRBV9 combines with J gene TRBJ2-7; 9 bases match TRBD2. This TCR derives from an elderly man with acute or convalescent COVID-19. CDR3 nucleotides: TGTGCCAGCAGCGTAGAGGCGGGGGGGACTTACGAGCAGTACTTC. Protein sequence: CASSVEAGGTYEQYF.